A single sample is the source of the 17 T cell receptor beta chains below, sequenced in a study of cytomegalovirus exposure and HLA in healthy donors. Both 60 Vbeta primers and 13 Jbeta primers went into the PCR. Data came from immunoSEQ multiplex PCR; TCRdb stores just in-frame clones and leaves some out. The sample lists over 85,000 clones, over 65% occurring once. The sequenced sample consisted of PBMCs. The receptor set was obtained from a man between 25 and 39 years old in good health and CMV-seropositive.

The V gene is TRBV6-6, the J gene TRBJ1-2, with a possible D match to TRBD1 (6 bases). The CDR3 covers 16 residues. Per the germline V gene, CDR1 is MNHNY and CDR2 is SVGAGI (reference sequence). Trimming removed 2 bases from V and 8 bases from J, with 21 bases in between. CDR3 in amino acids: CASSYEGGRVGGGYTF. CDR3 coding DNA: TGTGCCAGCAGTTACGAGGGGGGTAGGGTGGGAGGGGGCTACACCTTC.

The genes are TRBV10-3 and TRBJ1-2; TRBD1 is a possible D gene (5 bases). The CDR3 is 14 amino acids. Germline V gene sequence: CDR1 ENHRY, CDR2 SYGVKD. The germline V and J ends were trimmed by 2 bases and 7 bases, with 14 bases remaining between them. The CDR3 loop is CAISENSGLRGYTF. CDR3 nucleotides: TGTGCCATCAGTGAGAATTCAGGGTTACGTGGCTACACCTTC.

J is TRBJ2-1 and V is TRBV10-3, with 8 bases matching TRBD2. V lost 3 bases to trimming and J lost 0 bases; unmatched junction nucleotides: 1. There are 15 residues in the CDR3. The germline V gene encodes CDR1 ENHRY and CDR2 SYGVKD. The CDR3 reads CAISEAGDSYNEQFF. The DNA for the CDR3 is TGTGCCATCAGTGAAGCGGGGGACTCCTACAATGAGCAGTTCTTC.

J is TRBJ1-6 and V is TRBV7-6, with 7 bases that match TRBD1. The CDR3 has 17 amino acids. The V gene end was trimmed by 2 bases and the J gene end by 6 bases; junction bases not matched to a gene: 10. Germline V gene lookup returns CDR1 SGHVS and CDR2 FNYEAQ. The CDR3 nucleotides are TGTGCCAGCAGCTTAAGGCCAACAGGGGCCGGTAATTCACCCCTCCACTTT. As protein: CASSLRPTGAGNSPLHF.

The CDR3 nucleotides read TGTGCCAGCAGCGTACAGGTGCAGGGGAAGATTGAGCAGTTCTTC. Encoded protein: CASSVQVQGKIEQFF. The V call is TRBV9, the J call TRBJ2-1; D might be TRBD1 (6 bases). Germline V lookup: CDR1 SGDLS, CDR2 YYNGEE. Trimming pared 1 base from V and 9 bases from J, leaving 17 bases between. CDR3 length: 15 residues.

CDR3 residues: CASSWSFAGQETQYF. DNA of the CDR3: TGTGCCAGCAGTTGGTCTTTTGCGGGGCAAGAGACCCAGTACTTC. The V call is TRBV6-5, the J call TRBJ2-5; weak D call: TRBD2 (6 bases). CDR3 length: 15 residues. Trimming took 4 bases from V and 2 from J, leaving 14 bases between them. Germline values: CDR1 MNHEY, CDR2 SVGAGI.

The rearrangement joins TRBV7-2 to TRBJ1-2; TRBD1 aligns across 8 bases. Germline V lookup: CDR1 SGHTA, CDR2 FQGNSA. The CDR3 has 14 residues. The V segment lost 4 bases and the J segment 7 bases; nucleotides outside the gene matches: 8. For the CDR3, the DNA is TGTGCCAGCAGCTCCCCAGGGGGCTGGTCTGGCTACACCTTC. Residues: CASSSPGGWSGYTF.

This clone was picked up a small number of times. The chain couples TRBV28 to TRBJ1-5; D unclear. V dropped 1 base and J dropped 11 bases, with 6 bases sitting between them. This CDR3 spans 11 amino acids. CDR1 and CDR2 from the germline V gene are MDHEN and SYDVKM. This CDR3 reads CASSLSESQHF. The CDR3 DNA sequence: TGTGCCAGCAGTTTATCCGAGTCCCAGCATTTT. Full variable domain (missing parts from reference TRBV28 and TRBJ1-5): DVKVTQSSRYLVKRTGEKVFLECVQDMDHENMFWYRQDPGLGLRLIYFSYDVKMKEKGDIPEGYSVSREKKERFSLILESASTNQTSMYLCASSLSESQHFGDGTRLSIL.

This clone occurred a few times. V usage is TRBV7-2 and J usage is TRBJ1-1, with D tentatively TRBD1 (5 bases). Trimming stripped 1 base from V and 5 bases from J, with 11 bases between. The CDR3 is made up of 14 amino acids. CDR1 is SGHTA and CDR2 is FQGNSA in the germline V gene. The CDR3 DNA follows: TGTGCCAGCAGCTTAGTGCGGGAGGGGACTGAAGCTTTCTTT. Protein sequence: CASSLVREGTEAFF.

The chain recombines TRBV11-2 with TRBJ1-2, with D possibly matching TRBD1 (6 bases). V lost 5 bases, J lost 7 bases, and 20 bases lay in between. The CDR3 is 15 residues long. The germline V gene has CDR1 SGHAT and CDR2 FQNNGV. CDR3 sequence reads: CASSPGGGLKAGYTF. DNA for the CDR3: TGTGCCAGCAGCCCCGGGGGGGGCTTGAAAGCTGGCTACACCTTC.

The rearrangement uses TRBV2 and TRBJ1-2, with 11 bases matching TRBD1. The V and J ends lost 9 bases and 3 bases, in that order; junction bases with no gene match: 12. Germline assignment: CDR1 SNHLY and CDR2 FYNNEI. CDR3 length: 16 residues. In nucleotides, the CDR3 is TGTGCCAGATCCCCGGGACAGGGGGACGTACACTATGGCTACACCTTC. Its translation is CARSPGQGDVHYGYTF. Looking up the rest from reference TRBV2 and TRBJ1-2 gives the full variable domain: EPEVTQTPSHQVTQMGQEVILRCVPISNHLYFYWYRQILGQKVEFLVSFYNNEISEKSEIFDDQFSVERPDGSNFTLKIRSTKLEDSAMYFCARSPGQGDVHYGYTFGSGTRLTVV.

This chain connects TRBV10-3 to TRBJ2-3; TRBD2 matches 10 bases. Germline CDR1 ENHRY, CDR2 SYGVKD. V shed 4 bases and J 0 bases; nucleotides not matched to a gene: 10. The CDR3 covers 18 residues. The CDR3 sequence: CAISGLAGVGPSTDTQYF. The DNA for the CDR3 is TGTGCCATCAGTGGTCTAGCGGGGGTGGGGCCTAGCACAGATACGCAGTATTTT.

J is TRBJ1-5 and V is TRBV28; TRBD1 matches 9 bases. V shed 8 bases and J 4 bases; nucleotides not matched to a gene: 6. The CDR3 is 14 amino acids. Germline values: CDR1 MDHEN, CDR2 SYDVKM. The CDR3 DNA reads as TGTGCCAGCTGTACAGGGGGCAATAATCAGCCCCAGCATTTT. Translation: CASCTGGNNQPQHF.

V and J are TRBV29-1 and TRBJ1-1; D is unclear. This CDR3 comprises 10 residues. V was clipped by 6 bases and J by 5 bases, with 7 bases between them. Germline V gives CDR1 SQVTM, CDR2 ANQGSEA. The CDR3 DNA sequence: TGCAGCGTCGCGGGGACTGAAGCTTTCTTT. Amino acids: CSVAGTEAFF.

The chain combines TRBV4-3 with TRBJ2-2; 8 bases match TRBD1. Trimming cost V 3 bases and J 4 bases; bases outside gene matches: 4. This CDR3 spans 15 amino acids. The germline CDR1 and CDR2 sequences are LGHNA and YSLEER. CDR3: CASSQDRAFTGELFF. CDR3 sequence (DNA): TGCGCCAGCAGCCAGGACAGGGCATTCACCGGGGAGCTGTTTTTT.

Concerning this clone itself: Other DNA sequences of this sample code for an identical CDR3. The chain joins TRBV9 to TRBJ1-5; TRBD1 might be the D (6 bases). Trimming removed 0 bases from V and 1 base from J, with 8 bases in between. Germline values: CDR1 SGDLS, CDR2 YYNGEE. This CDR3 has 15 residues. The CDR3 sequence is CASSVGQGSNQPQHF. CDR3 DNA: TGTGCCAGCAGCGTAGGGCAGGGGAGCAATCAGCCCCAGCATTTT. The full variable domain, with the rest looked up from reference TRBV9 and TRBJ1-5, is DSGVTQTPKHLITATGQRVTLRCSPRSGDLSVYWYQQSLDQGLQFLIQYYNGEERAKGNILERFSAQQFPDLHSELNLSSLELGDSALYFCASSVGQGSNQPQHFGDGTRLSIL.

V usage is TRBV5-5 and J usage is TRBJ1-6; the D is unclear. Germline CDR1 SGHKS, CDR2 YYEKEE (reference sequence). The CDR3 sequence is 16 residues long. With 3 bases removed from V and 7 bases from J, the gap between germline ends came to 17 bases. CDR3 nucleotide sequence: TGTGCCAGCAGCTCCCTTCTAGCAGGCTGGAATTCACCCCTCCACTTT. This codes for CASSSLLAGWNSPLHF.